This T cell receptor beta chain was identified during a study of PD-1 blockade in classical Hodgkin lymphoma. Of note for this clone: Its antigen is as yet unknown.

Relapse after autologous stem cell transplantation occurred in every patient, and brentuximab vedotin exposure varied. Applied to thawed PBMCs, magnetic negative selection was the method used to isolate CD8+ T cells. Best overall response was complete response, partial response or progressive disease in these relapsed/refractory classical Hodgkin lymphoma patients. Overall study results and limits: Diversity in CD4+ TCRs, unlike that measured in CD8+ TCRs, had risen significantly by C4D1. What caused the repertoire differences, perhaps disease activity or prior therapy, remains undefined. Lower baseline TCR diversity marked trial partial responders and progressors.

Clones were sequenced by immunoSEQ multiplex PCR, and TCRdb holds only the in-frame ones, with some missing. The sample holds about 27,000 clones, roughly 88% seen once. This CDR3 is built from 15 residues. The germline V gene encodes CDR1 SGDLS and CDR2 YYNGEE. The V and J ends lost 0 bases and 5 bases respectively, with 15 bases between them. The sequenced sample was CD8+ T cells from blood, obtained at baseline. The receptor was isolated from a human donor with classical Hodgkin lymphoma. This chain joins TRBV9 and TRBJ2-7, with D possibly being TRBD1 (6 bases). The chain's CDR3 is CASSVVGAPLDEQYF. The CDR3 DNA reads TGTGCCAGCAGCGTAGTGGGGGCACCCCTCGACGAGCAGTACTTC.